The 19 T cell receptor beta chains below come from one sample, sequenced in a study of blood T cell repertoires in COVID-19. Clones were sequenced by immunoSEQ multiplex PCR, and TCRdb holds only the in-frame ones, with some missing. The sample lists roughly 99,000 clones; about 90% were seen once. Sequencing was carried out using peripheral blood. These receptors were collected from a woman aged 25 to 39 with acute or convalescent COVID-19.

The chain joins TRBV9 to TRBJ2-2; D is possibly TRBD1 (5 bases). V gave up 0 bases and J gave up 6 bases, with 12 bases separating them. Germline-derived CDR1 and CDR2 are SGDLS and YYNGEE. The CDR3 runs 15 residues. CDR3 nucleotides: TGTGCCAGCAGCGTAGCTGCGAAGGGGCCCGGGGAGCTGTTTTTT. It translates to CASSVAAKGPGELFF.

The J gene is TRBJ2-1, the V gene TRBV10-1; TRBD2 matches 11 bases. Germline-derived CDR1 and CDR2 are WNHNN and SYGVQD (reference sequence). With V trimmed by 3 bases and J by 6 bases, 10 bases remained unmatched. CDR3 size: 17 residues. The CDR3 loop reads CASSDSRSSGRGNEQFF. In nucleotides, the CDR3 is TGCGCCAGCAGTGATTCTAGGAGTAGCGGGAGGGGCAATGAGCAGTTCTTC.

The chain recombines TRBV5-8 with TRBJ1-2, with no clear D. CDR3 length: 12 amino acids. Trimming left V 2 bases short and J 4 bases short, with 6 bases between. Per the germline V gene, CDR1 is SGHTS and CDR2 is YDEGEE. This CDR3 is CASSFASYGYTF. In nucleotides, the CDR3 is TGTGCCAGCAGCTTTGCCAGCTATGGCTACACCTTC.

The chain recombines TRBV5-1 with TRBJ1-2, with 7 bases that match TRBD1. The CDR3 totals 17 residues. Germline V CDR1 and CDR2: SGHRS, YFSETQ. V gave up 3 bases and J gave up 6 bases; unmatched junction bases: 17. The CDR3: CASSSTITKTGPDGYTF. As DNA, the CDR3 is TGCGCCAGCAGCTCTACCATCACTAAGACAGGGCCCGATGGCTACACCTTC.

The rearrangement links TRBV28 to TRBJ1-2; 9 bases fit TRBD1. CDR3 length: 19 amino acids. The trim removed 5 bases at V and 2 bases at J, leaving 18 bases unmatched. Germline CDR1 and CDR2: MDHEN and SYDVKM. CDR3 amino acids: CASSGLGQGRRSVNYGYTF. CDR3 coding DNA: TGTGCCAGCAGTGGGCTAGGACAGGGGAGAAGGAGTGTCAACTATGGCTACACCTTC.

The rearrangement joins TRBV4-2 to TRBJ1-5; TRBD1 agrees at 7 bases. The CDR3 consists of 14 residues. The germline V gene encodes CDR1 LGHNA and CDR2 YNFKEQ. J lost 2 bases, V lost 4 bases, and 2 bases had no gene match. In nucleotides, the CDR3 is TGTGCCAGCAGCCTCGACAGGGGCAATCAGCCCCAGCATTTT. Translated: CASSLDRGNQPQHF.

The genes are TRBV10-3 and TRBJ1-6; the D is unclear. CDR1 and CDR2 from the germline V gene are ENHRY and SYGVKD. Trimming pared 2 bases from V and 10 bases from J, leaving 9 bases between. This CDR3 has 13 residues. The chain's CDR3 is CAISEEIISPLHF. CDR3 DNA: TGTGCCATCAGTGAGGAGATAATATCACCCCTCCACTTT.

This clone was found once. The chain links TRBV30 to TRBJ1-2, with D maybe TRBD1 (6 bases). The germline gives CDR1 GTSNPN, CDR2 SVGIG (reference sequence). CDR3 size: 15 residues. Deletions cut 0 bases from V and 8 bases from J, with 19 bases between. CDR3 protein: CAWSVTGGASRGYTF. CDR3 DNA sequence: TGTGCCTGGAGTGTAACGGGGGGCGCAAGTCGAGGCTACACCTTC.

The genes are TRBV18 and TRBJ1-5, with TRBD1 identical over 11 bases. With 6 bases clipped from V and 5 bases from J, the junction kept 6 bases outside the gene matches. This CDR3 is 15 amino acids long. Germline V gene sequence: CDR1 KGHSH, CDR2 LQKENI. The CDR3 DNA is TGTGCCAGCTCTCTGGACAGGGGGCCGGATCAGCCCCAGCATTTT. This gives the protein CASSLDRGPDQPQHF.

The CDR3 DNA is TGTGCCAGCAGAACCGGGGGGGTGATCGCCGGGGAGCTGTTTTTT. Encoded protein: CASRTGGVIAGELFF. The chain uses TRBV7-8 and TRBJ2-2, with 8 bases that match TRBD2. The CDR3 is made up of 15 amino acids. J was trimmed by 6 bases and V by 6 bases; bases with no gene match: 9. Germline lookup yields CDR1 SGHVS and CDR2 FQNEAQ.

The chain couples TRBV4-3 to TRBJ2-3, with 9 nucleotides matching TRBD2. V lost 4 bases and J lost 8; bases outside the gene matches: 10. CDR1 is LGHNA and CDR2 is YSLEER in the germline V gene. The CDR3 extends over 15 amino acids. The CDR3 DNA is TGCGCCAGCAGCCCACAAGTGAGCGGGGGGTCTACGCAGTATTTT. Translating it yields CASSPQVSGGSTQYF.

This rearrangement joins TRBV4-2 to TRBJ1-1; D not certain. Deletions cut 0 bases from V and 5 bases from J, with 7 bases between. Germline loops: CDR1 LGHNA, CDR2 YNFKEQ. CDR3 length: 13 residues. CDR3 protein: CASSQERATEAFF. CDR3 in DNA: TGTGCCAGCAGCCAAGAGAGGGCGACTGAAGCTTTCTTT.

The V call is TRBV7-2, the J call TRBJ2-1; 10 nucleotides align to TRBD2. Trimming at V came to 1 base and at J to 8 bases, leaving 2 bases not matched to a gene. The V gene's germline CDR1 is SGHTA and CDR2 FQGNSA. This CDR3 is 14 amino acids long. The DNA of the CDR3 is TGTGCCAGCAGCTTAGTAGCGGGGGGCCATGAGCAGTTCTTC. This sequence encodes CASSLVAGGHEQFF.

The rearrangement joins TRBV7-3 to TRBJ2-2; D may be TRBD2 (6 bases). Germline V gene lookup returns CDR1 SGHTA and CDR2 FQGTGA. The CDR3 extends over 16 amino acids. V lost 0 bases and J 0 bases, leaving 8 bases between the germline ends. The CDR3 coding sequence is TGTGCCAGCAGCTTAACCAGCGGGCCGAACACCGGGGAGCTGTTTTTT. It codes for CASSLTSGPNTGELFF.

The rearrangement joins TRBV4-3 to TRBJ2-1, with 12 bases that match TRBD2. The CDR3 has 19 residues. The germline V gene has CDR1 LGHNA and CDR2 YSLEER. Trimming removed 1 base from V and 5 bases from J; junction bases left unmatched: 12. The CDR3 reads CASSQAVLAGGPKNNEQFF. Here the CDR3 DNA reads TGCGCCAGCAGCCAAGCCGTGCTAGCGGGAGGGCCGAAAAACAATGAGCAGTTCTTC.

The J gene is TRBJ1-4, the V gene TRBV6-6; D is uncertain. The CDR3 totals 15 residues. Trimming left V 5 bases short and J 8 bases short, with 18 bases between. CDR1 and CDR2 (germline): MNHNY, SVGAGI (reference sequence). In nucleotides, the CDR3 is TGTGCCAGCAGTGCCGCGGGAGGGTCTCGCGAAAAACTGTTTTTT. It is translated as CASSAAGGSREKLFF.

V usage is TRBV7-2 and J usage is TRBJ2-7, with 7 bases that match TRBD2. V lost 5 bases and J lost 5; bases outside the gene matches: 3. The CDR3 covers 12 residues. Germline V gene data show CDR1 as SGHTA and CDR2 as FQGNSA. The CDR3 loop reads CASSPTSDEQYF. CDR3 coding DNA: TGTGCCAGCAGCCCTACTAGCGACGAGCAGTACTTC.

The chain combines TRBV6-6 with TRBJ1-2; 7 positions match TRBD1. Germline assignment: CDR1 MNHNY and CDR2 SVGAGI (reference sequence). V was clipped by 2 bases and J by 4 bases; unmatched bases: 1. The CDR3 is 13 residues long. This CDR3 is CASSYPGGYGYTF. CDR3 DNA: TGTGCCAGCAGTTACCCAGGGGGCTATGGCTACACCTTC.

The J gene is TRBJ2-3, the V gene TRBV18; D may be TRBD1 (6 bases). Looked up from germline, CDR1 is KGHSH and CDR2 is LQKENI. V shed 2 bases and J shed 0 bases, with 21 bases lying between them. The CDR3 is made up of 19 amino acids. CDR3 loop: CASSPETLGQKPSTDTQYF. The CDR3 DNA reads as TGTGCCAGCTCACCAGAGACCCTAGGACAGAAACCTAGCACAGATACGCAGTATTTT.